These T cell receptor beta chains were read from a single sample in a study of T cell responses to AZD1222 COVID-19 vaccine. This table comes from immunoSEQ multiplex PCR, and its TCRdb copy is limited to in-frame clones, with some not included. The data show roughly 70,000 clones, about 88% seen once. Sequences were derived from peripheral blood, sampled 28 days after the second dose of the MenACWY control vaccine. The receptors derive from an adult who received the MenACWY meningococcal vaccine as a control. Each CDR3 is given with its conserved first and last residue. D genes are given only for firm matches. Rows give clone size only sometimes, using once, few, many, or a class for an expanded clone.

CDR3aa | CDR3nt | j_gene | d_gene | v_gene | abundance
CASSPRGTTGNTIYF | TGTGCCAGCTCACCTCGAGGGACCACGGGAAACACCATATATTTT | TRBJ1-3 | - | TRBV18 | -
CASSQGSNDSPLHF | TGCGCCAGCAGCCAAGGGTCCAACGATTCACCCCTCCACTTT | TRBJ1-6 | - | TRBV4-1 | -
CASSLVDEQYF | TGTGCCAGCAGTTTAGTGGACGAGCAGTACTTC | TRBJ2-7 | - | TRBV12-3/TRBV12-4 | -
CASSSNGVSGNTIYF | TGCGCCAGCAGCTCCAATGGGGTGTCAGGAAACACCATATATTTT | TRBJ1-3 | - | TRBV5-1 | -
CASSFPLALNEQYF | TGTGCCAGCAGTTTTCCGCTAGCCCTCAACGAGCAGTACTTC | TRBJ2-7 | - | TRBV28 | -
CASNPGLAEPYQETQYF | TGCGCCAGCAACCCGGGACTAGCGGAACCGTACCAAGAGACCCAGTACTTC | TRBJ2-5 | TRBD2 | TRBV5-1 | -
CASRLALGGRQETQYF | TGTGCAAGTCGCTTAGCGCTCGGGGGGCGGCAAGAGACCCAGTACTTC | TRBJ2-5 | - | TRBV12-2 | -
CASSLGLLGSNQPQHF | TGCGCCAGCAGCTTGGGGCTGCTCGGGAGCAATCAGCCCCAGCATTTT | TRBJ1-5 | - | TRBV5-1 | -
CASSKYTSGSLAGELFF | TGCGCCAGCAGCAAATACACTAGCGGGAGTCTCGCCGGGGAGCTGTTTTTT | TRBJ2-2 | TRBD2 | TRBV5-1 | once
CASSITGSADTQYF | TGTGCCAGCAGCATTACAGGGAGCGCAGATACGCAGTATTTT | TRBJ2-3 | - | TRBV7-2 | few
CAWESRGGETQYF | TGTGCCTGGGAGTCTAGAGGGGGGGAGACCCAGTACTTC | TRBJ2-5 | - | TRBV30 | once
CASGLRPDGEAFF | TGTGCCAGCGGACTCAGACCGGACGGTGAAGCTTTCTTT | TRBJ1-1 | - | TRBV7-9 | -
CASSFARQGKAKNIQYF | TGTGCCAGCAGCTTCGCCCGCCAGGGGAAGGCCAAAAACATTCAGTACTTC | TRBJ2-4 | - | TRBV11-2 | -
CATSRAGGMNSPLHF | TGTGCCACCAGCAGAGCCGGGGGGATGAATTCACCCCTCCACTTT | TRBJ1-6 | - | TRBV15 | -
CASSWAGEAFF | TGTGCCAGCAGTTGGGCTGGAGAAGCTTTCTTT | TRBJ1-1 | - | TRBV6-5 | -
CASTGQGRYNEQFF | TGTGCCAGTACTGGACAGGGCAGATACAATGAGCAGTTCTTC | TRBJ2-1 | TRBD1 | TRBV27 | -
CASSSGTVAYEQYF | TGTGCCAGCAGCTCCGGGACAGTAGCCTACGAGCAGTACTTC | TRBJ2-7 | TRBD1 | TRBV6-5 | -
CASSQDRNTNSPLHF | TGCGCCAGCAGCCAAGATCGAAACACAAATTCACCCCTCCACTTT | TRBJ1-6 | - | TRBV4-3 | -
CASSLSATVSNQPQHF | TGTGCCAGCAGTTTATCGGCGACAGTAAGCAATCAGCCCCAGCATTTT | TRBJ1-5 | - | TRBV27 | -
CASRLQGNSPLHF | TGTGCCAGCAGGTTACAGGGAAATTCACCCCTCCACTTT | TRBJ1-6 | - | TRBV6-5 | -
CASSQVVRGTGELFF | TGCGCCAGCAGCCAAGTCGTCAGAGGGACCGGGGAGCTGTTTTTT | TRBJ2-2 | - | TRBV4-3 | -
CASSSPRTSPVIQYF | TGTGCCAGCAGCTCACCTCGGACATCCCCGGTCATTCAGTACTTC | TRBJ2-4 | - | TRBV5-4 | -
CASSFDASGNTIYF | TGTGCCAGCAGCTTTGATGCCTCTGGAAACACCATATATTTT | TRBJ1-3 | - | TRBV5-4 | -
CASSFIRDRKNNEQFF | TGTGCCAGCAGTTTTATCCGGGACAGGAAAAACAATGAGCAGTTCTTC | TRBJ2-1 | TRBD1 | TRBV28 | -
CASSLSGGSGYTF | TGTGCCAGCAGCTTGTCTGGGGGAAGCGGCTACACCTTC | TRBJ1-2 | - | TRBV5-4 | -
CASSGLAGSGTGELFF | TGTGCCAGCAGTGGACTAGCGGGTTCGGGGACCGGGGAGCTGTTTTTT | TRBJ2-2 | TRBD2 | TRBV2 | -
CASSEEGVQPQHF | TGCGCCAGCAGTGAGGAGGGAGTGCAGCCCCAGCATTTT | TRBJ1-5 | - | TRBV10-1 | -
CASSQDHGLTMGPGPETQYF | TGCGCCAGCAGCCAAGATCACGGCCTAACGATGGGCCCAGGGCCAGAGACCCAGTACTTC | TRBJ2-5 | - | TRBV4-3 | -
CASRGGGRNYGYTF | TGTGCCAGCAGAGGGGGCGGTCGTAACTATGGCTACACCTTC | TRBJ1-2 | TRBD1 | TRBV6-6 | -
CASSAPGTGANYGYTF | TGCGCCAGCAGCGCTCCCGGGACAGGGGCTAACTATGGCTACACCTTC | TRBJ1-2 | TRBD1 | TRBV4-3 | -
CASSRAGGAYEQYF | TGTGCCAGCAGCAGAGCAGGGGGCGCCTACGAGCAGTACTTC | TRBJ2-7 | TRBD1 | TRBV11-2 | -
CASSYGDGGYTF | TGTGCCAGCAGTTACGGCGATGGAGGCTACACCTTC | TRBJ1-2 | - | TRBV28 | -
CASSVEGGYRAEAFF | TGTGCCAGCAGCGTAGAAGGGGGTTACAGAGCTGAAGCTTTCTTT | TRBJ1-1 | - | TRBV9 | -
CASLEAVGYTF | TGTGCCAGCCTGGAGGCGGTTGGCTACACCTTC | TRBJ1-2 | - | TRBV2 | -
CASSPRGRGGYTF | TGTGCCAGCAGTCCCAGGGGGCGTGGTGGCTACACCTTC | TRBJ1-2 | TRBD1 | TRBV6-5 | -
CASSYGAEPYEQYF | TGTGCCAGCAGCTACGGGGCCGAACCCTACGAGCAGTACTTC | TRBJ2-7 | - | TRBV7-9 | -
CASSVSGEKLFF | TGTGCCAGCAGCGTATCTGGGGAAAAACTGTTTTTT | TRBJ1-4 | - | TRBV9 | -
CASSQGAAANTF | TGTGCCAGCAGCCAAGGGGCCGCGGCAAACACCTTC | TRBJ1-2 | - | TRBV3-1/TRBV3-2 | -
CASSLDQSSYEQYF | TGTGCCAGCAGCCTCGACCAGAGCTCCTACGAGCAGTACTTC | TRBJ2-7 | - | TRBV7-9 | -
CASSSQGAGNTIYF | TGTGCCAGCAGCTCCCAGGGGGCTGGAAACACCATATATTTT | TRBJ1-3 | TRBD1 | TRBV2 | -